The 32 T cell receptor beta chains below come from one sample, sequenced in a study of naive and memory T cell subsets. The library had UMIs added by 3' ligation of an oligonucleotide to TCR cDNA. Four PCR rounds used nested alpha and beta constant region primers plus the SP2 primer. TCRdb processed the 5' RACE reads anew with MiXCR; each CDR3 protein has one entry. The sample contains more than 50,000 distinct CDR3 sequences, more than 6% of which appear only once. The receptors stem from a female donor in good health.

This CDR3 is CASSSPGLNSGANVLTF. CDR3 in DNA: TGTGCCAGCAGCTCTCCGGGACTCAACTCTGGGGCCAACGTCCTGACTTTC. The V call is TRBV7-2, the J call TRBJ2-6; D is perhaps TRBD2 (6 bases). Germline assignment: CDR1 SGHTA and CDR2 FQGNSA. Trimming removed 4 bases from V and 0 bases from J, with 13 bases in between. This CDR3 is built from 17 residues.

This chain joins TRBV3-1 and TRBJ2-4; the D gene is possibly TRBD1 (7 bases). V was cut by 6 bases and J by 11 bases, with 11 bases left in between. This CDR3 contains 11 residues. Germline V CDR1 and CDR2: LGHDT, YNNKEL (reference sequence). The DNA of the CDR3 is TGTGCCAGCAGTCAGGGGGGAGTTCAGTACTTC. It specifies CASSQGGVQYF.

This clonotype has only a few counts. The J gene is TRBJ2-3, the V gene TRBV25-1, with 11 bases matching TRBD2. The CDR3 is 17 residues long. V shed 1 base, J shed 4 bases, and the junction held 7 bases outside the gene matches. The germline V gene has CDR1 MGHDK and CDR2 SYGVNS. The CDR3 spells CASSESKLAGGADTQYF. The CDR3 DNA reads TGTGCCAGCAGTGAATCCAAGCTAGCGGGAGGTGCAGATACGCAGTATTTT.

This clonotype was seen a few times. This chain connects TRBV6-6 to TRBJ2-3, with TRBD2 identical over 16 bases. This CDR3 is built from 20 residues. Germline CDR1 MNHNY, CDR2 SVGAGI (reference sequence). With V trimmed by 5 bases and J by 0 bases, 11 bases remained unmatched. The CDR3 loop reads CASSPGLAGGPGSSTDTQYF. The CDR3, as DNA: TGTGCCAGCAGTCCGGGACTAGCGGGAGGGCCCGGCTCTAGCACAGATACGCAGTATTTT.

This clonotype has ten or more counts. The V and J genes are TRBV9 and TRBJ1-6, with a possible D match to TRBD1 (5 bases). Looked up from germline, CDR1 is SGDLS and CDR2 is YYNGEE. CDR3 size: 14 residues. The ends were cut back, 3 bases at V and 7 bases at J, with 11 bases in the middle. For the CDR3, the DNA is TGTGCCAGCAGCGCGGGGGGAGGAAATTCACCCCTCCACTTT. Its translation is CASSAGGGNSPLHF.

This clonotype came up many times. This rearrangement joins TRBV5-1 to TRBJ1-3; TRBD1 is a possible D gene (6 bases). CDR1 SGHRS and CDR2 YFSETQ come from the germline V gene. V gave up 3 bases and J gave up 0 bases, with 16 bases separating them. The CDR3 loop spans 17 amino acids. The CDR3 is CASSSGAWPPSGNTIYF. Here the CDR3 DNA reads TGCGCCAGCAGCTCAGGGGCATGGCCTCCCTCTGGAAACACCATATATTTT.

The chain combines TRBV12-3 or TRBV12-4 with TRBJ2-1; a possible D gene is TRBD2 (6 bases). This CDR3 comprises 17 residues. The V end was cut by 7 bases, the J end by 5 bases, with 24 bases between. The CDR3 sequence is CASTTLDYGGLNNEQFF. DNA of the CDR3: TGTGCCAGCACGACCCTGGACTATGGGGGACTTAACAATGAGCAGTTCTTC.

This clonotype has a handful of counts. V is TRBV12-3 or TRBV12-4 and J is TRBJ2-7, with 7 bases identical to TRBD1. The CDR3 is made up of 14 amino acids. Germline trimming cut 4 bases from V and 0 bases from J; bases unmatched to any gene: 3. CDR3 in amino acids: CASSYRDSSYEQYF. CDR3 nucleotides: TGTGCCAGCAGTTACCGGGACAGCTCCTACGAGCAGTACTTC.

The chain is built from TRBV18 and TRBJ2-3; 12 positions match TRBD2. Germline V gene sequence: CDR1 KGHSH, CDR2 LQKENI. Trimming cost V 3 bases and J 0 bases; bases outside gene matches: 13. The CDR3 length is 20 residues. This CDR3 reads CASSPQPPSGRASSTDTQYF. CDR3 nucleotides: TGTGCCAGCTCACCTCAACCTCCTAGCGGGAGGGCCTCTAGCACAGATACGCAGTATTTT.

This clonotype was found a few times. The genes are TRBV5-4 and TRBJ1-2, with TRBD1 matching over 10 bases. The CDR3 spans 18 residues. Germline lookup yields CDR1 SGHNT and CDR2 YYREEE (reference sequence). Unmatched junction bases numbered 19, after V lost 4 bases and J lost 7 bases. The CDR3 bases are TGTGCCAGCAGCACCCACAACCGACCGGGACAGGGGAGTGGTGGCTACACCTTC. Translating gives CASSTHNRPGQGSGGYTF. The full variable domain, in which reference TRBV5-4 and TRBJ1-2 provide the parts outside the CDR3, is ETGVTQSPTHLIKTRGQQVTLRCSSQSGHNTVSWYQQALGQGPQFIFQYYREEENGRGNFPPRFSGLQFPNYSSELNVNALELDDSALYLCASSTHNRPGQGSGGYTFGSGTRLTVV.

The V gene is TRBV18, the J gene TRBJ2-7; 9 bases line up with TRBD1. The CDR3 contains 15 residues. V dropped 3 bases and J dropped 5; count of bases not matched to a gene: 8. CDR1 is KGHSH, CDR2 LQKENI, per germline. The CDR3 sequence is CASSPSPGQGHEQYF. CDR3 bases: TGTGCCAGCTCACCTAGTCCGGGACAGGGCCACGAGCAGTACTTC.

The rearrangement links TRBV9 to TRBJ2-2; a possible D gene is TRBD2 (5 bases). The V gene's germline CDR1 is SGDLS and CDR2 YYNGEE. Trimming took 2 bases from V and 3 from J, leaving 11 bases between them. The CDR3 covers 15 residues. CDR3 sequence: CASSVASLDTGELFF. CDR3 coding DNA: TGTGCCAGCAGCGTCGCTAGCCTTGACACCGGGGAGCTGTTTTTT.

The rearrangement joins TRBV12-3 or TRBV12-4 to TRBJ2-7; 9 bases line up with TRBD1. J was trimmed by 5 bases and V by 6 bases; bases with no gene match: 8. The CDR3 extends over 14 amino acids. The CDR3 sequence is CASRTGTGSHEQYF. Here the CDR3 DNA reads TGTGCCAGCAGGACCGGGACAGGGTCCCACGAGCAGTACTTC.

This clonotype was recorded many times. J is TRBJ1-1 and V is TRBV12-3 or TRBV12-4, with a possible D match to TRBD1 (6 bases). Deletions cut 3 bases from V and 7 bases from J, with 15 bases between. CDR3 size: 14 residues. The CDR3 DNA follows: TGTGCCAGCAGTTTGGTGGGGGCTGGGAGTGAAGCTTTCTTT. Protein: CASSLVGAGSEAFF.

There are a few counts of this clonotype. CDR3 protein: CSVGQGPEAFF. For the CDR3, the DNA is TGCAGCGTCGGACAGGGCCCTGAAGCTTTCTTT. This chain connects TRBV29-1 to TRBJ1-1, with 8 positions matching TRBD1. From germline, CDR1 is SQVTM and CDR2 ANQGSEA. V lost 6 bases and J lost 6; bases outside the gene matches: 3. This CDR3 has 11 amino acids.

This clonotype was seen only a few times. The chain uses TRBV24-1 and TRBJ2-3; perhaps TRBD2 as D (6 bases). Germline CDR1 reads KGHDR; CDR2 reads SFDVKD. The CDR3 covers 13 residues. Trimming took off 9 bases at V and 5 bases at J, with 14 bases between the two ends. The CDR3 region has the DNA TGTGCCACCCGAGGGACTGGGAGAGATACGCAGTATTTT. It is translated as CATRGTGRDTQYF.

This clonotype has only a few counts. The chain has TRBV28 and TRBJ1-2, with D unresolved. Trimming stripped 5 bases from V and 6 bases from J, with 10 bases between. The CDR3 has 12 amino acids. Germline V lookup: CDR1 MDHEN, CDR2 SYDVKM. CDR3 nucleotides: TGTGCCAGCAGTAAAGTGAAGGATGGCTACACCTTC. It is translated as CASSKVKDGYTF.

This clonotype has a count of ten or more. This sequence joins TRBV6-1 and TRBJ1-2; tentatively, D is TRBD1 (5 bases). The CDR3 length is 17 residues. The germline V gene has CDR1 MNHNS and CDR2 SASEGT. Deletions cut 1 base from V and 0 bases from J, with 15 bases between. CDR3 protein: CASSEESGLRANYGYTF. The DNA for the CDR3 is TGTGCCAGCAGTGAAGAGTCGGGACTGAGAGCTAACTATGGCTACACCTTC.

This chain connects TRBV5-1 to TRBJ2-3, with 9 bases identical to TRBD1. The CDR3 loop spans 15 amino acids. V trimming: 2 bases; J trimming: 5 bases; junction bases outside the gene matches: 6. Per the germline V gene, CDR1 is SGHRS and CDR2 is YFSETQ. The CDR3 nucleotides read TGCGCCAGCAGCTTAGGGGACAGGGCAAGAGATACGCAGTATTTT. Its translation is CASSLGDRARDTQYF.

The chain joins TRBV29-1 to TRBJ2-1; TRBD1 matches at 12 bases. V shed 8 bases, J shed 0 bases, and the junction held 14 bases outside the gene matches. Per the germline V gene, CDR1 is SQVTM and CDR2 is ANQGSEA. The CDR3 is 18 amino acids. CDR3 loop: CSTDPGQGAQSSYNEQFF. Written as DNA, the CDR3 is TGCAGCACGGATCCGGGACAGGGGGCGCAGAGCTCCTACAATGAGCAGTTCTTC.

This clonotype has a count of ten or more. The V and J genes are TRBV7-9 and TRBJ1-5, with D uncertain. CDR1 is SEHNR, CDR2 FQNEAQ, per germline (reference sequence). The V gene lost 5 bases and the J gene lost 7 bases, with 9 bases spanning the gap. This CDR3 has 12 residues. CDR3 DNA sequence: TGTGCCAGCAGCAAGGAGATCCAGCCCCAGCATTTT. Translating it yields CASSKEIQPQHF.

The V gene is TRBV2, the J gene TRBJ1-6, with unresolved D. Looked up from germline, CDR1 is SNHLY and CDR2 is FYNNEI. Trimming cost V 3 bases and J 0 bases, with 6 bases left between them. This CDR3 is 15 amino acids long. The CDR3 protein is CASSDGNSYNSPLHF. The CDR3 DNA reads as TGTGCCAGCAGTGACGGCAACTCCTATAATTCACCCCTCCACTTT.

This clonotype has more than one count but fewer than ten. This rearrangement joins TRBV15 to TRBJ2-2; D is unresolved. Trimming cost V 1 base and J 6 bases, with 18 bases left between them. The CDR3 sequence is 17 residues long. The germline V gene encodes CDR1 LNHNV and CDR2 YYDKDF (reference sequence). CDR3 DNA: TGTGCCACCAGCAGAGGAGAGGTGGTAGGGAAGGCCGGGGAGCTGTTTTTT. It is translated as CATSRGEVVGKAGELFF. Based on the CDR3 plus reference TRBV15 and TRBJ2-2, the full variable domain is DAMVIQNPRYQVTQFGKPVTLSCSQTLNHNVMYWYQQKSSQAPKLLFHYYDKDFNNEADTPDNFQSRRPNTSFCFLDIRSPGLGDTAMYLCATSRGEVVGKAGELFFGEGSRLTVL.

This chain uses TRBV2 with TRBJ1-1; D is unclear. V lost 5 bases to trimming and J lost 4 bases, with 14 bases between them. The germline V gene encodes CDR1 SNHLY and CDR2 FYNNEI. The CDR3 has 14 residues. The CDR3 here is CASSSKGLITEAFF. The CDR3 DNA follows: TGTGCCAGCAGTTCCAAGGGCCTGATCACTGAAGCTTTCTTT.

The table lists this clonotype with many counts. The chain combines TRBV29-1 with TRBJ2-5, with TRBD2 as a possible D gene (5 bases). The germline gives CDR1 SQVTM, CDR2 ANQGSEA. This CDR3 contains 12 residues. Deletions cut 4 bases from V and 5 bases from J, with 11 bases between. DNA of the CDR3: TGCAGCGTTGTGACGGGGTGGGAGACCCAGTACTTC. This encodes CSVVTGWETQYF.

CDR3 sequence (DNA): TGCGCCAGCAGCCTGGGACCTACGACTGAGCAGTTCTTC. This codes for CASSLGPTTEQFF. The chain combines TRBV4-1 with TRBJ2-1; either TRBD1 or TRBD2 may supply D (5 bases each). Trimming took off 4 bases at V and 9 bases at J, with 13 bases between the two ends. Germline V gene sequence: CDR1 MGHRA, CDR2 YSYEKL. The CDR3 is made up of 13 amino acids.

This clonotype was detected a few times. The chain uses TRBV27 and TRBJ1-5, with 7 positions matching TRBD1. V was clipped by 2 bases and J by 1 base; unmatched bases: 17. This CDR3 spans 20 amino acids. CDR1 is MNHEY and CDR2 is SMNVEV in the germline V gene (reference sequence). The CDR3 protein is CASSLRRAARGFGSNQPQHF. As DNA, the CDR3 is TGTGCCAGCAGTTTACGGCGGGCCGCCAGGGGGTTTGGCAGCAATCAGCCCCAGCATTTT.

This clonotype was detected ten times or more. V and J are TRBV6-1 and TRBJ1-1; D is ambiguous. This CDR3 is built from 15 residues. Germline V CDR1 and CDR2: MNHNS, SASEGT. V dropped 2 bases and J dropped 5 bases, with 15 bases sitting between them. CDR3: CASSESTREVTEAFF. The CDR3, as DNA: TGTGCCAGCAGTGAATCGACCCGGGAGGTTACTGAAGCTTTCTTT.

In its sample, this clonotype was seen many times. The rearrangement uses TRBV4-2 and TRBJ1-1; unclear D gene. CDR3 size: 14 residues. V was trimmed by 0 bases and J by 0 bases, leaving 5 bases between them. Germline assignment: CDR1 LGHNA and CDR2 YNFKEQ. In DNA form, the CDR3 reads TGTGCCAGCAGCCAAGATTTGCTGAACACTGAAGCTTTCTTT. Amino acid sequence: CASSQDLLNTEAFF.

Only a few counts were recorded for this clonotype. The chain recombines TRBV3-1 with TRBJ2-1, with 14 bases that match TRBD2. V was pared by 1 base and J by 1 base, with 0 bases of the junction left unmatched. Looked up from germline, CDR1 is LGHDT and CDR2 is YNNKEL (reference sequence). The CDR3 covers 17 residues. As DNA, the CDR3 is TGTGCCAGCAGCCAAGGGACTAGCGGGGGGTCCTACAATGAGCAGTTCTTC. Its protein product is CASSQGTSGGSYNEQFF.

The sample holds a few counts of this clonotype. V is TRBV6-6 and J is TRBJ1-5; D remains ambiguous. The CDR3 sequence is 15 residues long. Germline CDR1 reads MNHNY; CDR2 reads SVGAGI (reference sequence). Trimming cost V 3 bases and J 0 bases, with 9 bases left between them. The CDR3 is CASSYQTDSNQPQHF. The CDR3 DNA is TGTGCCAGCAGTTATCAGACGGATAGCAATCAGCCCCAGCATTTT.

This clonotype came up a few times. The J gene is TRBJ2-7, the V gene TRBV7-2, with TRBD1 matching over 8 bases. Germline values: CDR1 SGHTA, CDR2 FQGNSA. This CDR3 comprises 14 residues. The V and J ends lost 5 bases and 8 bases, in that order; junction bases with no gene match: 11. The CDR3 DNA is TGTGCCAGCAGCCCCGTCGTGACAGGGGCAAAGCAGTACTTC. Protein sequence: CASSPVVTGAKQYF.